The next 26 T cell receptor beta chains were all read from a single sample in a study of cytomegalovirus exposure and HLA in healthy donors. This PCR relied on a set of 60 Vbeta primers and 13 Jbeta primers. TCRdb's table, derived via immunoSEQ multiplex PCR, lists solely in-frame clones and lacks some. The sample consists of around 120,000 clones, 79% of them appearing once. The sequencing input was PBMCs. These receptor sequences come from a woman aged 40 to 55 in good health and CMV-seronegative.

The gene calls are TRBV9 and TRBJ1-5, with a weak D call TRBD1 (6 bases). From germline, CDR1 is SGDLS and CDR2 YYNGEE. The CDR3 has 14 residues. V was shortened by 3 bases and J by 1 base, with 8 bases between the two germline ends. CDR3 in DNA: TGTGCCAGCAGCGGCAGGGGAAGCAATCAGCCCCAGCATTTT. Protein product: CASSGRGSNQPQHF.

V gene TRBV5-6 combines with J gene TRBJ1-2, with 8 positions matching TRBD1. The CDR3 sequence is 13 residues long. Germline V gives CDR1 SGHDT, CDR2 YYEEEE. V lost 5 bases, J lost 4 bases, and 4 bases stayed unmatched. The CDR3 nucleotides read TGTGCCAGCAGTGGACAGGGAAGCTATGGCTACACCTTC. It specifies CASSGQGSYGYTF.

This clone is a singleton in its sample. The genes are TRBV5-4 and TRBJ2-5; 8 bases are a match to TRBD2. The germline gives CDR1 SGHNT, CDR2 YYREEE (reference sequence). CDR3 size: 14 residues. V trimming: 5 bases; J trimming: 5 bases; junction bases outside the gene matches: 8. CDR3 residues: CASSPRGGLETQYF. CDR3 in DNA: TGTGCCAGCAGTCCACGGGGGGGCCTCGAGACCCAGTACTTC.

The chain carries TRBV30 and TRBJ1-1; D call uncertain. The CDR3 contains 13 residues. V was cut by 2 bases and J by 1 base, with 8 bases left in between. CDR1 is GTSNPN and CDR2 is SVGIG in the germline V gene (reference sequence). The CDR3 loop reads CAWSREGNTEAFF. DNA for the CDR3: TGTGCCTGGAGTAGAGAGGGGAACACTGAAGCTTTCTTT.

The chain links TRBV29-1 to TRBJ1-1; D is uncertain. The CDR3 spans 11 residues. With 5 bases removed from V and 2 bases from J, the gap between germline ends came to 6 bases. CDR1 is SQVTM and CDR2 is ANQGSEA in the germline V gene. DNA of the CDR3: TGCAGCGTTCCCTCCAACACTGAAGCTTTCTTT. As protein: CSVPSNTEAFF.

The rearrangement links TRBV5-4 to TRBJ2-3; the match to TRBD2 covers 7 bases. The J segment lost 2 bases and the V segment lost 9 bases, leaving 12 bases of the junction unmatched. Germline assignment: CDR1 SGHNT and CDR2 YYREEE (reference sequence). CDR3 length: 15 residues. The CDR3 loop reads CATTQGGDVTDTQYF. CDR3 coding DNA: TGTGCCACCACCCAGGGAGGGGATGTCACAGATACGCAGTATTTT. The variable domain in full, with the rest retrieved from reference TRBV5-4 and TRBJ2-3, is ETGVTQSPTHLIKTRGQQVTLRCSSQSGHNTVSWYQQALGQGPQFIFQYYREEENGRGNFPPRFSGLQFPNYSSELNVNALELDDSALYLCATTQGGDVTDTQYFGPGTRLTVL.

CDR3 residues: CASSPPLDGFYTF. The CDR3 DNA reads TGTGCCAGCAGCCCTCCTCTAGACGGATTCTACACCTTC. The rearrangement uses TRBV7-6 and TRBJ1-2; no clear D. There are 13 residues in the CDR3. V was clipped by 5 bases and J by 10 bases, with 17 bases between them. Germline V gene sequence: CDR1 SGHVS, CDR2 FNYEAQ. The full variable domain, completed using reference TRBV7-6 and TRBJ1-2, is GAGVSQSPRYKVTKRGQDVALRCDPISGHVSLYWYRQALGQGPEFLTYFNYEAQQDKSGLPNDRFSAERPEGSISTLTIQRTEQRDSAMYRCASSPPLDGFYTFGSGTRLTVV.

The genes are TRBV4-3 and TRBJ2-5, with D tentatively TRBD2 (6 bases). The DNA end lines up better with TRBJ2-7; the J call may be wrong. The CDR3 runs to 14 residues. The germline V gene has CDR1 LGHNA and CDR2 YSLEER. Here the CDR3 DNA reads TGCGCCAGCAGCCCCAGCGGGCTCTCCTACGAGCAGTACTTC. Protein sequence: CASSPSGLSYEQYF.

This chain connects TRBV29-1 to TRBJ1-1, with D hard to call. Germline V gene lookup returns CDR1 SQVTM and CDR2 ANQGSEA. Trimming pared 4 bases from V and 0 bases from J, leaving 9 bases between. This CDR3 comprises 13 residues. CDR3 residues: CSVVGLMNTEAFF. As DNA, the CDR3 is TGCAGCGTTGTTGGGCTTATGAACACTGAAGCTTTCTTT.

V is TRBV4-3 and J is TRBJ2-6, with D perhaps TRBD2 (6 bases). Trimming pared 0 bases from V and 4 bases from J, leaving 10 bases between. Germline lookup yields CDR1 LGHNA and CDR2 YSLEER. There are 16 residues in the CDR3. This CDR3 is CASSQDGGDGANVLTF. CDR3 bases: TGCGCCAGCAGCCAAGATGGAGGGGACGGGGCCAACGTCCTGACTTTC.

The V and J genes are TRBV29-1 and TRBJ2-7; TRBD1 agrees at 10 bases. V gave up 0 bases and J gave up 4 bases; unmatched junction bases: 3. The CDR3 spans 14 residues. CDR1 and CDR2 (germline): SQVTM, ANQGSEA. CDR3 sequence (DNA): TGCAGCGTTGAAGATATGGGACAGGGGTACGAGCAGTACTTC. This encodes CSVEDMGQGYEQYF.

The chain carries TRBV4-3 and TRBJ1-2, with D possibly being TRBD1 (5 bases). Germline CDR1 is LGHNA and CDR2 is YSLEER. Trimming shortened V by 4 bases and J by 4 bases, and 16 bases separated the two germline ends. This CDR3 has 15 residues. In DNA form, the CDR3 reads TGCGCCAGCAGCCCCGGGAGGGCCGGGGGCTATGGCTACACCTTC. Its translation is CASSPGRAGGYGYTF.

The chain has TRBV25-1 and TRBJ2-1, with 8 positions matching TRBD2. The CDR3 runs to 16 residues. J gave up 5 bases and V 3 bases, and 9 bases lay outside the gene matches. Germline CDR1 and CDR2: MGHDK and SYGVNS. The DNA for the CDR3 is TGTGCCAGCAGTGATGGCAGCGGGAGTTATAACAATGAGCAGTTCTTC. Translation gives CASSDGSGSYNNEQFF.

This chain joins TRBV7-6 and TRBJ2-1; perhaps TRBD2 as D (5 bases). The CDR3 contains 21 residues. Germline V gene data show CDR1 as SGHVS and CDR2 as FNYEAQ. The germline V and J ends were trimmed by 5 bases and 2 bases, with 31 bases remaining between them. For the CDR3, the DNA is TGTGCCAGCAGCCACGAGGCCTGGACTTTTTACGGAGGTGCTACCTACAATGAGCAGTTCTTC. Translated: CASSHEAWTFYGGATYNEQFF.

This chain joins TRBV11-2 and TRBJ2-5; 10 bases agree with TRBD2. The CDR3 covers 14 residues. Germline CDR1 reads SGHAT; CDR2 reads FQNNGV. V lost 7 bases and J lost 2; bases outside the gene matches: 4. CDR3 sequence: CASTWTSGQETQYF. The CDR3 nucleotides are TGTGCCAGCACTTGGACTAGCGGACAAGAGACCCAGTACTTC.

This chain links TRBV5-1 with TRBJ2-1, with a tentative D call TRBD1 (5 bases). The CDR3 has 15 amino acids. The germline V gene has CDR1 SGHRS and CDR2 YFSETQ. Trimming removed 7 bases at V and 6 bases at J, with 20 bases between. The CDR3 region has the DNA TGCGCCAGCCGTGAACAGGCCCACACGGGCAATGAGCAGTTCTTC. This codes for CASREQAHTGNEQFF.

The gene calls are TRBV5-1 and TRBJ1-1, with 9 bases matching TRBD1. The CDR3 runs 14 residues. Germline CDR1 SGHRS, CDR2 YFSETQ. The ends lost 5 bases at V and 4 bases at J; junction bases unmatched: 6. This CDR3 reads CASRQGAGLTEAFF. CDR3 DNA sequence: TGCGCCAGCAGACAGGGGGCGGGTCTCACTGAAGCTTTCTTT.

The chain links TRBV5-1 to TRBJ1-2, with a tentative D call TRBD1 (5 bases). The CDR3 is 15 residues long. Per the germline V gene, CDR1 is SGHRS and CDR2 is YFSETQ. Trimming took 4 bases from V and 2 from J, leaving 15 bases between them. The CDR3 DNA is TGCGCCAGCAGCCGCCACCCACAGGAAAACTATGGCTACACCTTC. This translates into CASSRHPQENYGYTF.

The CDR3 loop is CAWRHRGRTDTQYF. The CDR3 DNA reads as TGTGCCTGGAGGCACAGGGGCCGGACAGATACGCAGTATTTT. The chain joins TRBV30 to TRBJ2-3; TRBD1 agrees at 7 bases. This CDR3 region has 14 residues. The J segment lost 3 bases and the V segment lost 3 bases, leaving 6 bases of the junction unmatched. The germline V gene has CDR1 GTSNPN and CDR2 SVGIG (reference sequence).

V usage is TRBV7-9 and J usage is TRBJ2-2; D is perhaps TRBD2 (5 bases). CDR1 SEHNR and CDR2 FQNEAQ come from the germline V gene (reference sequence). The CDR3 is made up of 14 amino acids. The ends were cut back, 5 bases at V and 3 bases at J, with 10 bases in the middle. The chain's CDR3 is CASSPGVDTGELFF. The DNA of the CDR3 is TGTGCCAGCAGCCCCGGGGTGGACACCGGGGAGCTGTTTTTT.

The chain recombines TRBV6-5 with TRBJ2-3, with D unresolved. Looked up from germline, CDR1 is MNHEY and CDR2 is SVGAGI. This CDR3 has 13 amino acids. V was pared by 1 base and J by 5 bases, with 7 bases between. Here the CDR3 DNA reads TGTGCCAGCAGTTACTTCCAGCGAGATACGCAGTATTTT. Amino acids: CASSYFQRDTQYF.

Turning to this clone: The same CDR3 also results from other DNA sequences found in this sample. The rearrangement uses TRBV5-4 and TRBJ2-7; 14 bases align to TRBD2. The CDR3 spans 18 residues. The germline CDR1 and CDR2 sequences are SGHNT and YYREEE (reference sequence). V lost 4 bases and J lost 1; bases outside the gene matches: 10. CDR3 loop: CASSGVGLAGVESYEQYF. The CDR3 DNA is TGTGCCAGCAGCGGGGTGGGACTAGCGGGAGTAGAGTCCTACGAGCAGTACTTC. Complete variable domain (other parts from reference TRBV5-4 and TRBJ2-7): ETGVTQSPTHLIKTRGQQVTLRCSSQSGHNTVSWYQQALGQGPQFIFQYYREEENGRGNFPPRFSGLQFPNYSSELNVNALELDDSALYLCASSGVGLAGVESYEQYFGPGTRLTVT.

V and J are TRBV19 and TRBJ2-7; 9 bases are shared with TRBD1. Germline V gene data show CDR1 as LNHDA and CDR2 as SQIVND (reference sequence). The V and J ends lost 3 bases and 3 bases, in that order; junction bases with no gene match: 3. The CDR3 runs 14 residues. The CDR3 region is CASSMGTGNYEQYF. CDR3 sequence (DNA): TGTGCCAGTAGTATGGGGACAGGGAACTACGAGCAGTACTTC.

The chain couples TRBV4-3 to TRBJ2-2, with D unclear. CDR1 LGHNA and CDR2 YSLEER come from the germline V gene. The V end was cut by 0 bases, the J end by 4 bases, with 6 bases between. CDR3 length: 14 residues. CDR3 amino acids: CASSQERSTGELFF. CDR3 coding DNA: TGCGCCAGCAGCCAAGAGAGGAGCACCGGGGAGCTGTTTTTT.

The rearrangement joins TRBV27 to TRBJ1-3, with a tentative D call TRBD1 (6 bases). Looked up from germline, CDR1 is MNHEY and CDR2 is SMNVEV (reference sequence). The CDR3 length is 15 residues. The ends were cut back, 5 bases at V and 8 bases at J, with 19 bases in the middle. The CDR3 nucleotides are TGTGCCAGCAGTAAAGGCTACGCAGGGGCTCACACCATATATTTT. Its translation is CASSKGYAGAHTIYF.

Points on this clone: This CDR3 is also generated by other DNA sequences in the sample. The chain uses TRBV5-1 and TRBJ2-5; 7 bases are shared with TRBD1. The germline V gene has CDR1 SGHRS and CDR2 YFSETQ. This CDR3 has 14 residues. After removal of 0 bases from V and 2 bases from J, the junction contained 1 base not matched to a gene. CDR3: CASSLGQGQETQYF. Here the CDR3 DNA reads TGCGCCAGCAGCTTGGGACAGGGACAAGAGACCCAGTACTTC. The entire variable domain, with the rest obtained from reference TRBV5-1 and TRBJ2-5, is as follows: KAGVTQTPRYLIKTRGQQVTLSCSPISGHRSVSWYQQTPGQGLQFLFEYFSETQRNKGNFPGRFSGRQFSNSRSEMNVSTLELGDSALYLCASSLGQGQETQYFGPGTRLLVL.